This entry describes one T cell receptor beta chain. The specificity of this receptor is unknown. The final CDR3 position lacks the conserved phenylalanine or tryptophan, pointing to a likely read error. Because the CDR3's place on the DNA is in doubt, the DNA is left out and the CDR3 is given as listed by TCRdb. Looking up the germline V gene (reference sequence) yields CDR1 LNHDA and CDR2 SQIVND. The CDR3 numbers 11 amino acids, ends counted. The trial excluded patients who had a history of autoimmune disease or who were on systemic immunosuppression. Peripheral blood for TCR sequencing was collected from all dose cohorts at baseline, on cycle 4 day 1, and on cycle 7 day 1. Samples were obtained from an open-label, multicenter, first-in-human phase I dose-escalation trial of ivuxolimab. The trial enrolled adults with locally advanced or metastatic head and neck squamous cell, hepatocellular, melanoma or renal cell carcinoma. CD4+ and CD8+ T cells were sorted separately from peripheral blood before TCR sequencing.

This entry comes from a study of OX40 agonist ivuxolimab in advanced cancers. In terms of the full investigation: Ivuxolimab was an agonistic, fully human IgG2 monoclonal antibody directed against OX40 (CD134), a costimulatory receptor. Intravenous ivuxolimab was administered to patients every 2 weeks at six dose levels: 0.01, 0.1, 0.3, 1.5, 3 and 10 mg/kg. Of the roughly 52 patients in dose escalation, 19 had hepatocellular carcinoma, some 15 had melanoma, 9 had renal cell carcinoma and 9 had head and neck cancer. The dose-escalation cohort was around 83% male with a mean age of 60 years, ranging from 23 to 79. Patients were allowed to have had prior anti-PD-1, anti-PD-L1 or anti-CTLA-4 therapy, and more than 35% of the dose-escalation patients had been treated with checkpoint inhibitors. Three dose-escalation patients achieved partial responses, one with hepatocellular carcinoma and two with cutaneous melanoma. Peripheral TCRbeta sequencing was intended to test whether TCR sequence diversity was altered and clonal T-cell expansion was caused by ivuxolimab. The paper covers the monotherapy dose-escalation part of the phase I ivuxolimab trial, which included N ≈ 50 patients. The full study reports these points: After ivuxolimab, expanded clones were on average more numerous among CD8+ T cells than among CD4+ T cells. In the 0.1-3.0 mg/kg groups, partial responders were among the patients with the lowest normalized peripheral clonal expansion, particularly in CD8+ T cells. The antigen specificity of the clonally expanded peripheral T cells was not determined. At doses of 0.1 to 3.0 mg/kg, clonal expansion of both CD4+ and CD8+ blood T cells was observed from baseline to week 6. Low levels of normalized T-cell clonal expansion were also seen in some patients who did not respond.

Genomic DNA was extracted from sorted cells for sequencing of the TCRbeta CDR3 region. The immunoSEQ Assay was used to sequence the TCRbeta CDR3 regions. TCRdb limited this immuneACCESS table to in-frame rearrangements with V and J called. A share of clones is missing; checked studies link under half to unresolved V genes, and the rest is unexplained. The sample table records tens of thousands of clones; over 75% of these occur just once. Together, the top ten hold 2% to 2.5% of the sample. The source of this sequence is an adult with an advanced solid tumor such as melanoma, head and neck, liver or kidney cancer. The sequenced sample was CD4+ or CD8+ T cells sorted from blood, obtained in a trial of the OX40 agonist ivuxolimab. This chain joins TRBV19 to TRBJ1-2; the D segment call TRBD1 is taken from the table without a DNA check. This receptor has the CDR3 CASSVDRPGPL.